A single sample is the source of the 10 T cell receptor beta chains below, sequenced in a study of cytomegalovirus exposure and HLA in healthy donors. PCR employed 60 Vbeta and 13 Jbeta primers. Using immunoSEQ multiplex PCR, the repertoire was profiled, and TCRdb retains in-frame clones only, with some absent. The data hold around 210,000 clones, with 79% observed a single time. Sequenced: PBMCs. These receptors were collected from a male donor in good health and CMV-seropositive.

In the case of this clone: Compared with germline, one end of the junction differs, possibly owing to a read error. The chain uses TRBV7-6 and TRBJ1-5; possible D gene TRBD1, 5 bases. Germline-derived CDR1 and CDR2 are SGHVS and FNYEAQ. The CDR3 has 15 amino acids. CDR3 residues: CASSLGQGGSQSQHF. CDR3 DNA sequence: TGTGCCAGCAGCTTAGGCCAGGGAGGGAGTCAGTCCCAGCATTTT.

This chain uses TRBV9 with TRBJ2-5; TRBD2 matches at 9 bases. The CDR3 is 15 residues long. Trimming removed 1 base from V and 1 base from J; junction bases left unmatched: 2. Germline V gene lookup returns CDR1 SGDLS and CDR2 YYNGEE. The CDR3 here is CASSVLAGTQETQYF. The CDR3 DNA is TGTGCCAGCAGCGTACTAGCGGGGACCCAAGAGACCCAGTACTTC.

This chain connects TRBV7-2 to TRBJ2-7; D might be TRBD1 (5 bases). CDR1 and CDR2 (germline): SGHTA, FQGNSA. The V gene lost 5 bases and the J gene lost 2 bases, with 13 bases spanning the gap. This CDR3 has 14 residues. CDR3 DNA: TGTGCCAGCAGCCAACTGACAGTAACCTACGAGCAGTACTTC. This sequence encodes CASSQLTVTYEQYF.

This clone was recorded once. J is TRBJ2-1 and V is TRBV7-7, with a tentative D call TRBD1 (6 bases). From germline, CDR1 is SSHAT and CDR2 FNYEAQ (reference sequence). This CDR3 comprises 13 residues. Between the trimmed V and J ends, which lost 3 bases and 10 bases, there was a span of 13 bases. In DNA form, the CDR3 reads TGTGCCAGCAGCTTCAACAGGGACCAGGAGCAGTTCTTC. Protein sequence: CASSFNRDQEQFF.

The chain couples TRBV2 to TRBJ2-7, with 9 positions matching TRBD2. Germline V gives CDR1 SNHLY, CDR2 FYNNEI. The ends lost 6 bases at V and 6 bases at J; junction bases unmatched: 0. The length of the CDR3 is 11 residues. The CDR3 DNA is TGTGCCAGCAGGGGACTAGCCGAGCAGTACTTC. Translated, it gives CASRGLAEQYF.

This clone has a handful of counts. The V and J genes are TRBV2 and TRBJ2-2; 11 bases agree with TRBD2. Germline V gives CDR1 SNHLY, CDR2 FYNNEI. The CDR3 sequence is 15 residues long. V dropped 2 bases and J dropped 6; count of bases not matched to a gene: 2. In nucleotides, the CDR3 is TGTGCCAGCAGTGAATTGACTAGCGGGGCCGGGGAGCTGTTTTTT. Translated, it gives CASSELTSGAGELFF. Looking up the rest from reference TRBV2 and TRBJ2-2 gives the full variable domain: EPEVTQTPSHQVTQMGQEVILRCVPISNHLYFYWYRQILGQKVEFLVSFYNNEISEKSEIFDDQFSVERPDGSNFTLKIRSTKLEDSAMYFCASSELTSGAGELFFGEGSRLTVL.

The V call is TRBV7-2, the J call TRBJ2-1, with 10 bases lining up with TRBD2. V shed 4 bases, J shed 0 bases, and the junction held 3 bases outside the gene matches. Germline CDR1 is SGHTA and CDR2 is FQGNSA. This CDR3 comprises 16 residues. CDR3: CASSSLAGSSYNEQFF. CDR3 nucleotides: TGTGCCAGCAGCTCACTAGCGGGGAGCTCCTACAATGAGCAGTTCTTC.

The chain links TRBV15 to TRBJ2-3; 10 bases map to TRBD2. Per the germline V gene, CDR1 is LNHNV and CDR2 is YYDKDF (reference sequence). The CDR3 has 15 amino acids. The junction had 2 bases not matched to a gene; V was cut back by 1 base and J by 4 bases. This CDR3 reads CATSRAGTSADTQYF. CDR3 coding DNA: TGTGCCACCAGCAGAGCCGGGACTAGCGCAGATACGCAGTATTTT.

In the case of this clone: The CDR3 carries no conserved terminal phenylalanine or tryptophan, so it likely arises from a read error. V and J are TRBV2 and TRBJ2-7, with 15 bases aligning to TRBD2. The CDR3 is made up of 18 amino acids. Germline lookup yields CDR1 SNHLY and CDR2 FYNNEI. V lost 8 bases and J lost 0; bases outside the gene matches: 11. The CDR3: CASEPLGLAGGHSYEQYL. CDR3 coding DNA: TGTGCCAGCGAGCCCCTGGGACTAGCGGGGGGCCACTCCTACGAGCAGTACCTC.

V gene TRBV6-5 combines with J gene TRBJ1-2; maybe TRBD1 (6 bases). The ends were cut back, 5 bases at V and 2 bases at J, with 15 bases in the middle. CDR3 length: 15 amino acids. The germline gives CDR1 MNHEY, CDR2 SVGAGI. The CDR3 is CASSGWKGQNYGYTF. CDR3 bases: TGTGCCAGCAGTGGGTGGAAAGGACAGAACTATGGCTACACCTTC.